These T cell receptor beta chains were read from a single sample in a study of identical twins. Each CDR3 protein gets one entry after TCRdb re-called the 5' RACE reads with MiXCR. The sample gives under 350,000 distinct CDR3 sequences, just under 9.5% of which show up once; 7% to 8.5% is in the top ten. These data were likewise used in another study, on yellow fever vaccine responses in identical twins.

The source material was CD8+ T cells sorted from blood. The source is a woman between 18 and 29 years old in good health. CDR3s include the opening cysteine and the closing phenylalanine or tryptophan. The D gene is left open where the match is weak. A clone size is listed for some rows: how often the clone was seen (once, few, many), or a class if it is expanded.

clone size: few
J gene: TRBJ2-7
D gene: TRBD2
V gene: TRBV10-2
CDR3 DNA: TGCGCCAGCACCATTAGCGGGAGGACCTCCTACGAGCAGTACTTC
CDR3 protein: CASTISGRTSYEQYF

clone size: few
J gene: TRBJ2-1
D gene: TRBD2
V gene: TRBV20-1
CDR3 DNA: TGCAGTGCTAGCCGACAGCGGGATAGCTCCTACAATGAGCAGTTCTTC
CDR3 protein: CSASRQRDSSYNEQFF

clone size: -
J gene: TRBJ2-1
D gene: TRBD2
V gene: TRBV12-3/TRBV12-4
CDR3 DNA: TGTGCCAGCAGTCAGACTAGCGGGGGGGAATACAATGAGCAGTTCTTC
CDR3 protein: CASSQTSGGEYNEQFF

clone size: few
J gene: TRBJ2-1
D gene: TRBD2
V gene: TRBV3-1
CDR3 DNA: TGTGCCAGCAGCCAAGTAGCTAGCGGGGGTATCTACAATGAGCAGTTCTTC
CDR3 protein: CASSQVASGGIYNEQFF

clone size: few
J gene: TRBJ2-7
D gene: -
V gene: TRBV20-1
CDR3 DNA: TGCAGTGCTAGAGATTATGCTAGCTACGAGCAGTACTTC
CDR3 protein: CSARDYASYEQYF

clone size: -
J gene: TRBJ1-5
D gene: -
V gene: TRBV20-1
CDR3 DNA: TGCAGTGCTACCCGGTGGAGGGGAGGCAATCAGCCCCAGCATTTT
CDR3 protein: CSATRWRGGNQPQHF

clone size: few
J gene: TRBJ2-1
D gene: -
V gene: TRBV28
CDR3 DNA: TGTGCCAGCAGTCCCCTCGAGTCCTCGGCCTACAATGAGCAGTTCTTC
CDR3 protein: CASSPLESSAYNEQFF

clone size: few
J gene: TRBJ2-1
D gene: -
V gene: TRBV6-4
CDR3 DNA: TGTGCCAGCAGTGACTCGGGTCACGGGGGTGAGCAGTTCTTC
CDR3 protein: CASSDSGHGGEQFF

clone size: few
J gene: TRBJ2-1
D gene: TRBD2
V gene: TRBV4-1
CDR3 DNA: TGCGCCAGCAGCCAAGCCAGCGGGAGGATTGGTAATGAGCAGTTCTTC
CDR3 protein: CASSQASGRIGNEQFF

clone size: -
J gene: TRBJ1-4
D gene: -
V gene: TRBV6-1
CDR3 DNA: TGTGCCAGCAGTGAGGCGCCAGCCAAAAATGAAAAACTGTTTTTT
CDR3 protein: CASSEAPAKNEKLFF

clone size: many
J gene: TRBJ2-5
D gene: -
V gene: TRBV29-1
CDR3 DNA: TGCAGCGTGGGAGAGACCCAGTACTTC
CDR3 protein: CSVGETQYF

clone size: few
J gene: TRBJ2-3
D gene: TRBD1
V gene: TRBV5-1
CDR3 DNA: TGCGCCAGCAGCGGCGGGGACAGGTCGCGGGATACGCAGTATTTT
CDR3 protein: CASSGGDRSRDTQYF

clone size: -
J gene: TRBJ2-2
D gene: -
V gene: TRBV6-2/TRBV6-3
CDR3 DNA: TGTGCCAGCAGTTCGCTATTAGTAAGCGGGGAGCTGTTTTTT
CDR3 protein: CASSSLLVSGELFF

clone size: many
J gene: TRBJ2-1
D gene: TRBD2
V gene: TRBV20-1
CDR3 DNA: TGCAGTGCTAGAGGCGTAGCGGGGGACTACAATGAGCAGTTCTTC
CDR3 protein: CSARGVAGDYNEQFF

clone size: few
J gene: TRBJ2-1
D gene: TRBD2
V gene: TRBV11-2
CDR3 DNA: TGTGCCAGCATCACCGGGACTAGCTACAATGAGCAGTTCTTC
CDR3 protein: CASITGTSYNEQFF

clone size: -
J gene: TRBJ2-1
D gene: -
V gene: TRBV6-1
CDR3 DNA: TGTGCCAGCAAGCGCAGGGGCTACAATGAGCAGTTCTTC
CDR3 protein: CASKRRGYNEQFF

clone size: -
J gene: TRBJ2-7
D gene: -
V gene: TRBV27
CDR3 DNA: TGTGCCAGCGCGGTGCGCTCAGCCGCTAGGGAGCAGTACTTC
CDR3 protein: CASAVRSAAREQYF

clone size: few
J gene: TRBJ2-7
D gene: -
V gene: TRBV7-9
CDR3 DNA: TGTGCCAGCAGCCCCAGAGTGGCCGGGCGGTCCGACGAGCAGTACTTC
CDR3 protein: CASSPRVAGRSDEQYF

clone size: few
J gene: TRBJ2-1
D gene: -
V gene: TRBV4-1
CDR3 DNA: TGCGCCAGCAGCCAGGGCCGCGGGGATGAGCAGTTCTTC
CDR3 protein: CASSQGRGDEQFF

clone size: -
J gene: TRBJ2-3
D gene: TRBD2
V gene: TRBV4-2
CDR3 DNA: TGTGCCAGCAGCCCTCCCGGGACTAGCGGGGGGGCACCAGATACGCAGTATTTT
CDR3 protein: CASSPPGTSGGAPDTQYF

clone size: many
J gene: TRBJ2-7
D gene: TRBD2
V gene: TRBV20-1
CDR3 DNA: TGCAGTGCCCGCGGACTAGCGGATACCTACGAGCAGTACTTC
CDR3 protein: CSARGLADTYEQYF

clone size: -
J gene: TRBJ2-3
D gene: TRBD2
V gene: TRBV15
CDR3 DNA: TGTGCCACCAGCCGTCAGGTGCGGGAGTCCACAGATACGCAGTATTTT
CDR3 protein: CATSRQVRESTDTQYF